These 21 T cell receptor beta chains came from one sample sequenced in a study of CD8 T cells in ankylosing spondylitis. Study-wide findings and caveats: A TCR beta motif made of several highly homologous variants seemed typical of ankylosing spondylitis blood.

TCRdb itself ran the 5' RACE reads through MiXCR, one entry per CDR3 protein. The sample holds roughly 440,000 distinct CDR3 sequences, about 15% seen once. These TCRs' antigens remain unknown. Material: blood, either unsorted or a sorted T cell fraction (not recorded which). All receptors derive from a male donor with ankylosing spondylitis.

This clonotype was recorded many times. V usage is TRBV29-1 and J usage is TRBJ2-2, with TRBD1 identical over 11 bases. Unmatched junction bases numbered 9, after V lost 4 bases and J lost 5 bases. Germline CDR1 is SQVTM and CDR2 is ANQGSEA. The CDR3 is 16 residues long. CDR3 amino acids: CSVATPGQGVTGELFF. The CDR3 DNA reads TGCAGCGTTGCCACTCCGGGACAGGGGGTTACCGGGGAGCTGTTTTTT.

This clonotype was seen a handful of times. The chain joins TRBV20-1 to TRBJ1-2, with 10 bases lining up with TRBD1. Trimming cost V 1 base and J 3 bases; bases outside gene matches: 2. The CDR3 is 14 residues long. Per the germline V gene, CDR1 is DFQATT and CDR2 is SNEGSKA (reference sequence). For the CDR3, the DNA is TGCAGTGCTAGAGCCGGGACAGGGGACTATGGCTACACCTTC. Encoded protein: CSARAGTGDYGYTF.

This sequence joins TRBV6-1 and TRBJ2-5; TRBD2 agrees at 8 bases. The J segment lost 4 bases and the V segment lost 8 bases, leaving 9 bases of the junction unmatched. Looked up from germline, CDR1 is MNHNS and CDR2 is SASEGT. The CDR3 covers 14 residues. CDR3 residues: CASSRGAGAETQYF. The CDR3, as DNA: TGTGCCAGCTCTAGGGGAGCGGGGGCAGAGACCCAGTACTTC.

The V and J genes are TRBV7-8 and TRBJ2-2, with D possibly being TRBD2 (5 bases). Trimming cost V 9 bases and J 5 bases, with 16 bases left between them. The CDR3 is 14 amino acids. Germline V CDR1 and CDR2: SGHVS, FQNEAQ. The CDR3 reads CASGGGLLTGELFF. The CDR3 DNA sequence: TGTGCCAGTGGTGGTGGACTGTTGACCGGGGAGCTGTTTTTT.

The V gene is TRBV7-8, the J gene TRBJ2-3, with TRBD2 identical over 9 bases. Germline-derived CDR1 and CDR2 are SGHVS and FQNEAQ. The CDR3 length is 15 residues. V shed 3 bases and J 5 bases; nucleotides not matched to a gene: 6. The CDR3 DNA sequence: TGTGCCAGCAGCTTCGGACTAGCGCTCGGAGATACGCAGTATTTT. Translated: CASSFGLALGDTQYF. Looking up the rest from reference TRBV7-8 and TRBJ2-3 gives the full variable domain: GAGVSQSPRYKVAKRGQDVALRCDPISGHVSLFWYQQALGQGPEFLTYFQNEAQLDKSGLPSDRFFAERPEGSVSTLKIQRTQQEDSAVYLCASSFGLALGDTQYFGPGTRLTVL.

In this sample, this clonotype turned up many times. The rearrangement joins TRBV7-6 to TRBJ1-1; maybe TRBD1 (6 bases). The V and J ends lost 8 bases and 0 bases respectively, with 10 bases between them. This CDR3 spans 13 amino acids. Germline V gene sequence: CDR1 SGHVS, CDR2 FNYEAQ. The CDR3 DNA is TGTGCCAGCTCCAGGGGCTTGAACACTGAAGCTTTCTTT. Residues: CASSRGLNTEAFF.

This clonotype occurred a few times. This chain joins TRBV24-1 and TRBJ2-6; D is unresolved. Germline values: CDR1 KGHDR, CDR2 SFDVKD. Trimming stripped 3 bases from V and 1 base from J, with 6 bases between. CDR3 length: 15 residues. CDR3 nucleotide sequence: TGTGCCACCAGTGATCAAAAGTCTGGGGCCAACGTCCTGACTTTC. Its translation is CATSDQKSGANVLTF.

This clonotype showed up just a few times. The chain links TRBV12-3 or TRBV12-4 to TRBJ1-4; D is undetermined. This CDR3 spans 15 amino acids. Trimming left V 0 bases short and J 3 bases short, with 8 bases between. CDR3: CASSLAYQPNEKLFF. The CDR3 DNA reads TGTGCCAGCAGTTTAGCCTACCAGCCTAATGAAAAACTGTTTTTT.

The chain combines TRBV24-1 with TRBJ2-5; D might be TRBD2 (6 bases). Trimming left V 2 bases short and J 4 bases short, with 13 bases between. The germline gives CDR1 KGHDR, CDR2 SFDVKD. There are 15 residues in the CDR3. The CDR3 DNA is TGTGCCACCAGTGATTGGAGGGCGGGTTCAGAGACCCAGTACTTC. Translation: CATSDWRAGSETQYF.

This chain joins TRBV5-1 and TRBJ1-2; possibly TRBD1 for D (5 bases). Deletions cut 4 bases from V and 8 bases from J, with 9 bases between. The CDR3 has 11 residues. Germline-derived CDR1 and CDR2 are SGHRS and YFSETQ. CDR3 sequence: CASSGTGGYTF. The DNA for the CDR3 is TGCGCCAGCAGCGGGACGGGAGGCTACACCTTC. The whole variable domain, remainder taken from reference TRBV5-1 and TRBJ1-2, is KAGVTQTPRYLIKTRGQQVTLSCSPISGHRSVSWYQQTPGQGLQFLFEYFSETQRNKGNFPGRFSGRQFSNSRSEMNVSTLELGDSALYLCASSGTGGYTFGSGTRLTVV.

The chain recombines TRBV18 with TRBJ2-2; 9 bases match TRBD2. The CDR3 sequence is 16 residues long. Looked up from germline, CDR1 is KGHSH and CDR2 is LQKENI. V shed 1 base and J 5 bases; nucleotides not matched to a gene: 5. CDR3 coding DNA: TGTGCCAGCTCACCACGGGCTAGCGGGGAGACCGGGGAGCTGTTTTTT. This gives the protein CASSPRASGETGELFF.

This clonotype was counted only a few times. The V gene is TRBV18, the J gene TRBJ1-1; D is possibly TRBD1 (6 bases). Trimming removed 4 bases at V and 1 base at J, with 10 bases between. Per the germline V gene, CDR1 is KGHSH and CDR2 is LQKENI. This CDR3 is 14 amino acids long. The CDR3 bases are TGTGCCAGCTCACTATGGGACACGAACACTGAAGCTTTCTTT. It encodes CASSLWDTNTEAFF.

In its sample, this clonotype was seen a few times. The chain recombines TRBV12-3 or TRBV12-4 with TRBJ2-2, with a possible D match to TRBD1 (6 bases). This CDR3 comprises 17 residues. V dropped 5 bases and J dropped 3 bases, with 19 bases sitting between them. CDR3 loop: CASSLQGPLRDTGELFF. The DNA of the CDR3 is TGTGCCAGCAGTCTACAGGGACCCCTCCGGGACACCGGGGAGCTGTTTTTT.

The chain employs TRBV13 and TRBJ2-1; 10 nucleotides line up with TRBD2. V lost 2 bases and J lost 5; bases outside the gene matches: 3. Germline lookup yields CDR1 PRHDT and CDR2 FYEKMQ (reference sequence). CDR3 length equals 15 residues. The CDR3 bases are TGTGCCAGCAGCTTAAGCGGGAGGGGCGACAATGAGCAGTTCTTC. Protein sequence: CASSLSGRGDNEQFF.

This clonotype was seen repeatedly, ten times or more. The chain recombines TRBV20-1 with TRBJ2-5; tentatively, D is TRBD1 (5 bases). From germline, CDR1 is DFQATT and CDR2 SNEGSKA (reference sequence). CDR3 length equals 11 residues. V gave up 3 bases and J gave up 10 bases, with 12 bases separating them. CDR3 region: CSASRQLDQYF. The CDR3 DNA reads TGCAGTGCTAGTCGACAGCTGGACCAGTACTTC.

J is TRBJ2-6 and V is TRBV30, with D possibly matching TRBD2 (7 bases). The CDR3 sequence is 16 residues long. Germline-derived CDR1 and CDR2 are GTSNPN and SVGIG (reference sequence). V lost 5 bases to trimming and J lost 4 bases, with 18 bases between them. CDR3 coding DNA: TGTGCCTGGCGTCTCCAGGGGAGGGCCGGGGCCAACGTCCTGACTTTC. The encoded protein is CAWRLQGRAGANVLTF.

This clonotype was detected only a few times. The CDR3 DNA sequence: TGTGCCAGCTCACTCCAGGGGTCTAGCTATAATTCACCCCTCCACTTT. Translating gives CASSLQGSSYNSPLHF. J is TRBJ1-6 and V is TRBV18, with a possible D match to TRBD1 (6 bases). V lost 4 bases to trimming and J lost 3 bases, with 13 bases between them. Looked up from germline, CDR1 is KGHSH and CDR2 is LQKENI. The CDR3 spans 16 residues.

This rearrangement joins TRBV7-2 to TRBJ1-2, with D possibly TRBD1 on 5 matching bases. V dropped 4 bases and J dropped 0 bases, with 9 bases sitting between them. This CDR3 contains 14 residues. From germline, CDR1 is SGHTA and CDR2 FQGNSA. The DNA for the CDR3 is TGTGCCAGCAGCTCAGACAGATCTAACTATGGCTACACCTTC. Encoded protein: CASSSDRSNYGYTF.

Concerning this clonotype itself: This may stem from a read error, because a much larger clone lies one nucleotide away. This sequence joins TRBV14 and TRBJ1-1; 7 bases agree with TRBD1. Losses at the gene ends were 5 bases for V and 3 bases for J; bases not matched to a gene: 3. The germline V gene encodes CDR1 SGHDN and CDR2 FVKESK. The CDR3 is made up of 13 amino acids. The CDR3 sequence: CASSIQGYTEAFF. The CDR3 coding sequence is TGTGCCAGCAGCATACAGGGGTACACTGAAGCTTTCTTT.

The chain couples TRBV11-2 to TRBJ2-3; D is unresolved. The CDR3 covers 14 residues. CDR1 and CDR2 from the germline V gene are SGHAT and FQNNGV. The V end lost 2 bases, the J end lost 0 bases, and 6 bases lay between the germline ends. The CDR3 protein is CASSLMASTDTQYF. CDR3 sequence (DNA): TGTGCCAGCAGCTTAATGGCAAGCACAGATACGCAGTATTTT.

This clonotype was found a few times. The chain combines TRBV12-3 or TRBV12-4 with TRBJ2-5, with 10 bases identical to TRBD1. After removal of 3 bases from V and 3 bases from J, the junction contained 10 bases not matched to a gene. This CDR3 spans 17 amino acids. The CDR3 protein is CASSFRAPGQGKETQYF. The CDR3, as DNA: TGTGCCAGCAGTTTTCGCGCCCCGGGACAGGGGAAAGAGACCCAGTACTTC.